These 27 T cell receptor beta chains came from one sample sequenced in a study of Ad26.COV2.S vaccination and SARS-CoV-2 variants. Assay used: immunoSEQ multiplex PCR; TCRdb lists only in-frame clones, some missing. The sample lists roughly 140,000 clones, 80% to 90% seen once, with less than 6% in the top ten. The sequencing here drew on peripheral blood, taken after recovery from COVID-19. The origin of the receptors is a human donor who had recovered from COVID-19.

The rearrangement links TRBV19 to TRBJ2-7; D assignment may be TRBD1 or TRBD2 (5 bases each). CDR1 LNHDA and CDR2 SQIVND come from the germline V gene (reference sequence). The CDR3 runs 11 residues. Trimming removed 4 bases at V and 6 bases at J, with 7 bases between. CDR3 protein: CASSKGPEQYF. Written as DNA, the CDR3 is TGTGCCAGTAGTAAGGGACCCGAGCAGTACTTC.

The chain recombines TRBV19 with TRBJ1-2; D might be TRBD1 (5 bases). This CDR3 region has 15 residues. Germline V gene data show CDR1 as LNHDA and CDR2 as SQIVND (reference sequence). V gave up 3 bases and J gave up 3 bases, with 14 bases separating them. CDR3 nucleotides: TGTGCCAGTAGTATCCGGGGGTCTTCTTACTATGGCTACACCTTC. It codes for CASSIRGSSYYGYTF.

This clone was counted between two and nine times. The chain joins TRBV2 to TRBJ1-5; the D gene is possibly TRBD1 (5 bases). The V end lost 6 bases, the J end lost 5 bases, and 8 bases lay between the germline ends. This CDR3 has 12 amino acids. The germline V gene has CDR1 SNHLY and CDR2 FYNNEI. As DNA, the CDR3 is TGTGCCAGCAGAAGGGACGATCAGCCCCAGCATTTT. Amino acid sequence: CASRRDDQPQHF.

The chain combines TRBV5-1 with TRBJ2-1; D is uncertain. From germline, CDR1 is SGHRS and CDR2 YFSETQ. This CDR3 is 12 amino acids long. The germline V and J ends were trimmed by 4 bases and 6 bases, with 8 bases remaining between them. The CDR3 nucleotides read TGCGCCAGCAGCCGAGGCCCCAATGAGCAGTTCTTC. Translating it yields CASSRGPNEQFF.

The J gene is TRBJ2-3, the V gene TRBV7-9; possible D gene TRBD2, 6 bases. The germline V gene has CDR1 SEHNR and CDR2 FQNEAQ (reference sequence). The V gene lost 2 bases and the J gene lost 3 bases, with 12 bases spanning the gap. The CDR3 has 15 residues. DNA for the CDR3: TGTGCCAGCAGCTTACTGGTGGAGGGGACAGATACGCAGTATTTT. Protein product: CASSLLVEGTDTQYF.

The J gene is TRBJ2-5, the V gene TRBV4-3, with a possible D match to TRBD2 (6 bases). V shed 0 bases and J shed 5 bases, with 13 bases lying between them. Germline assignment: CDR1 LGHNA and CDR2 YSLEER. The CDR3 runs 15 residues. This CDR3 reads CASSQDPGTGETQYF. CDR3 nucleotides: TGCGCCAGCAGCCAAGATCCCGGGACTGGGGAGACCCAGTACTTC.

The V and J genes are TRBV1 and TRBJ1-6; the DNA was not compared with TRBD1, the D call given in the table. TRBV1 is labeled a pseudogene. This CDR3 comprises 14 residues. CDR3: CTSSHWTGFLPLHF. The DNA for the CDR3 is TGCACCAGCAGCCATTGGACAGGCTTCCTGCCCCTCCACTTT.

A single count supports this clone. The rearrangement links TRBV15 to TRBJ2-4, with D perhaps being TRBD1 or TRBD2 (5 bases each). Germline loops: CDR1 LNHNV, CDR2 YYDKDF (reference sequence). Trimming took 1 base from V and 0 from J, leaving 10 bases between them. The CDR3 covers 16 residues. For the CDR3, the DNA is TGTGCCACCAGCAGAGGAGGGGCCTTAGCCAAAAACATTCAGTACTTC. As protein: CATSRGGALAKNIQYF.

This chain's CDR3 is CATSRGPGQGDNEQFF. In nucleotides, the CDR3 is TGTGCCACCAGTAGGGGTCCGGGACAGGGGGACAATGAGCAGTTCTTC. The chain employs TRBV15 and TRBJ2-1; 11 bases align to TRBD1. V shed 6 bases, J shed 5 bases, and the junction held 9 bases outside the gene matches. Germline CDR1 is LNHNV and CDR2 is YYDKDF (reference sequence). This CDR3 has 16 residues.

The chain carries TRBV4-3 and TRBJ2-2, with 8 bases aligning to TRBD2. CDR3 length: 15 amino acids. V trimming: 2 bases; J trimming: 6 bases; junction bases outside the gene matches: 5. CDR1 and CDR2 from the germline V gene are LGHNA and YSLEER. In DNA form, the CDR3 reads TGCGCCAGCAGCCAACAACGGGGGGGGGCCGGGGAGCTGTTTTTT. This gives the protein CASSQQRGGAGELFF.

The V and J genes are TRBV6-5 and TRBJ2-2; no definite D call. CDR3 size: 12 residues. V was pared by 2 bases and J by 7 bases, with 5 bases between. The V gene's germline CDR1 is MNHEY and CDR2 SVGAGI. CDR3: CASSYASGELFF. In DNA form, the CDR3 reads TGTGCCAGCAGTTACGCGAGCGGGGAGCTGTTTTTT.

V usage is TRBV30 and J usage is TRBJ1-4; TRBD1 is a possible D gene (5 bases). V was shortened by 5 bases and J by 8 bases, with 12 bases between the two germline ends. The CDR3 loop spans 12 amino acids. Germline-derived CDR1 and CDR2 are GTSNPN and SVGIG (reference sequence). CDR3 in amino acids: CAWAWGREKLFF. DNA for the CDR3: TGTGCCTGGGCGTGGGGCCGGGAAAAACTGTTTTTT.

This clone was seen a few times. The CDR3 bases are TGTGCCAGCAGCTCGGGACAGGGGAACACTGAAGCTTTCTTT. This encodes CASSSGQGNTEAFF. This chain joins TRBV13 and TRBJ1-1; TRBD1 matches at 9 bases. The CDR3 consists of 14 residues. Unmatched junction bases numbered 1, after V lost 4 bases and J lost 1 base. Germline V gives CDR1 PRHDT, CDR2 FYEKMQ (reference sequence).

The rearrangement joins TRBV27 to TRBJ2-1; tentatively, D is TRBD1 (6 bases). The V end was cut by 10 bases, the J end by 6 bases, with 34 bases between. This CDR3 is built from 19 residues. CDR1 and CDR2 (germline): MNHEY, SMNVEV (reference sequence). In DNA, the CDR3 is TGTGCCACCCGCTATTCCGGGACATCGTTTCTACTTGGAAGCAATGAGCAGTTCTTC. Its protein is CATRYSGTSFLLGSNEQFF.

The chain has TRBV24-1 and TRBJ2-2; perhaps TRBD2 as D (7 bases). Per the germline V gene, CDR1 is KGHDR and CDR2 is SFDVKD. The CDR3 loop spans 14 amino acids. Trimming shortened V by 9 bases and J by 5 bases, and 15 bases separated the two germline ends. In DNA form, the CDR3 reads TGTGCCACCGACGGAGGGAGGGGGACCGGGGAGCTGTTTTTT. This codes for CATDGGRGTGELFF.

About this clone: The junction departs from germline at one end; a sequencing error may be responsible. V gene TRBV7-7 combines with J gene TRBJ2-5, with D tentatively TRBD1 (6 bases). This CDR3 region has 15 residues. The germline gives CDR1 SSHAT, CDR2 FNYEAQ (reference sequence). The DNA for the CDR3 is TGTGCTAGCAGCAGTCGAACAGGGTCGTTCGAGACCCAGTACTTC. Protein: CASSSRTGSFETQYF.

This rearrangement joins TRBV7-9 to TRBJ2-7; no clear D. V was clipped by 6 bases and J by 0 bases, with 6 bases between them. Looked up from germline, CDR1 is SEHNR and CDR2 is FQNEAQ (reference sequence). This CDR3 contains 12 residues. The CDR3 DNA is TGTGCCAGCAGTGGGATCTCCTACGAGCAGTACTTC. This sequence encodes CASSGISYEQYF.

V usage is TRBV19 and J usage is TRBJ2-7, with D uncertain. The germline V and J ends were trimmed by 3 bases and 0 bases, with 12 bases remaining between them. The CDR3 contains 15 residues. CDR1 and CDR2 (germline): LNHDA, SQIVND (reference sequence). The CDR3 bases are TGTGCCAGTAGTATTTCCGGGCCGACCTCCTACGAGCAGTACTTC. It is translated as CASSISGPTSYEQYF.

The rearrangement joins TRBV4-3 to TRBJ1-1; the match to TRBD1 covers 7 bases. Germline assignment: CDR1 LGHNA and CDR2 YSLEER. The CDR3 extends over 15 amino acids. J gave up 10 bases and V 1 base, and 12 bases lay outside the gene matches. CDR3: CASSQGGGQSSGAFF. CDR3 sequence (DNA): TGCGCCAGCAGCCAAGGAGGGGGCCAATCCAGTGGAGCTTTCTTT.

As regards this clone: Other DNA sequences within the sample encode an identical CDR3. The chain combines TRBV7-2 with TRBJ2-7, with 10 bases aligning to TRBD1. CDR1 is SGHTA, CDR2 FQGNSA, per germline. Trimming removed 5 bases from V and 0 bases from J; junction bases left unmatched: 4. CDR3 length equals 15 residues. The DNA of the CDR3 is TGTGCCAGCAGCCCCGGGACAGGGGTCTCCTACGAGCAGTACTTC. Translated: CASSPGTGVSYEQYF.

The CDR3 DNA is TGTGCCAGTAGCCCACCCCACAGGGGACAGAACTATGGCTACACCTTC. It is translated as CASSPPHRGQNYGYTF. This sequence joins TRBV19 and TRBJ1-2, with TRBD1 identical over 7 bases. J gave up 2 bases and V 6 bases, and 12 bases lay outside the gene matches. CDR1 and CDR2 (germline): LNHDA, SQIVND (reference sequence). This CDR3 spans 16 amino acids.

J is TRBJ1-1 and V is TRBV5-1, with D maybe TRBD1 (6 bases). Per germline, CDR1 SGHRS and CDR2 YFSETQ. V lost 6 bases, J lost 0 bases, and 15 bases lay in between. The CDR3 runs 15 residues. The CDR3 sequence is CASTSSGTMNTEAFF. The CDR3, as DNA: TGCGCCAGCACCTCCTCCGGGACAATGAACACTGAAGCTTTCTTT.

The chain joins TRBV15 to TRBJ1-1; D unresolved. The CDR3 length is 14 residues. Between the trimmed V and J ends, which lost 0 bases and 2 bases, there was a span of 7 bases. Germline values: CDR1 LNHNV, CDR2 YYDKDF (reference sequence). The CDR3 spells CATSRDRANTEAFF. CDR3 bases: TGTGCCACCAGCAGAGATAGAGCCAACACTGAAGCTTTCTTT.

The chain joins TRBV28 to TRBJ1-2; TRBD1 is a possible D gene (5 bases). V shed 4 bases and J shed 8 bases, with 17 bases lying between them. Germline loops: CDR1 MDHEN, CDR2 SYDVKM. CDR3 size: 14 residues. DNA for the CDR3: TGTGCCAGCAGTTCCCTAGGGACGGAGGGAGGCTACACCTTC. Protein sequence: CASSSLGTEGGYTF.

The chain is built from TRBV18 and TRBJ1-5, with no clear D. The CDR3 is 14 residues long. Trimming shortened V by 3 bases and J by 3 bases, and 9 bases separated the two germline ends. Germline CDR1 KGHSH, CDR2 LQKENI. The CDR3 nucleotides are TGTGCCAGCTCACCGGGCGGCATCAATCAGCCCCAGCATTTT. Protein sequence: CASSPGGINQPQHF.

The V and J genes are TRBV5-1 and TRBJ1-6; tentatively, D is TRBD1 (5 bases). Per germline, CDR1 SGHRS and CDR2 YFSETQ. The V end was cut by 5 bases, the J end by 5 bases, with 11 bases between. This CDR3 has 14 amino acids. The CDR3 coding sequence is TGCGCCAGCAGTGTTGGGGACCATAATTCACCCCTCCACTTT. Encoded protein: CASSVGDHNSPLHF.

This clone has just one count. The rearrangement uses TRBV30 and TRBJ2-4; D gene unclear. Germline assignment: CDR1 GTSNPN and CDR2 SVGIG (reference sequence). V was shortened by 3 bases and J by 3 bases, with 12 bases between the two germline ends. CDR3 length: 14 amino acids. CDR3 protein: CAWRSSLGKNIQYF. The CDR3 bases are TGTGCCTGGAGATCGAGTTTAGGCAAAAACATTCAGTACTTC.